This T cell receptor (beta chain) derives from a study of beta chain features in type 1 diabetes. Expressed TCRB transcripts were sequenced, since all the RNA that had been isolated was reverse transcribed. Samples of naive, central memory and regulatory T cells yielded a mean of around 3.4 million reads. The table came from immunoSEQ multiplex PCR; TCRdb's copy has only in-frame clones and leaves some out. The sample records about 360,000 clones, roughly 12% being singletons. The junction had 5 bases not matched to a gene; V was cut back by 6 bases and J by 6 bases. This CDR3 is built from 13 residues. CDR1 KGHSH and CDR2 LQKENI come from the germline V gene. With regard to this clone: Its specificity is unknown.

Study-wide results and limits: PCR might favor shorter templates, but any such skew would affect patients and controls equally. Within the patient group, naive, central memory and Treg TCRB repertoires appeared more similar to each other than within healthy donors.

The chain carries TRBV18 and TRBJ1-2; TRBD1 matches at 9 bases. This receptor was taken from a man between 18 and 35 years old in good health. Sequences were obtained from naive CD4+ T cells from blood. CDR3 amino acids: CASSPRDRDGYTF. DNA for the CDR3: TGTGCCAGCTCTCCCCGGGACAGGGATGGCTACACCTTC.